This T cell receptor (beta chain) was identified during a study of early T cells in non-severe SARS-CoV-2 infection. Study-level information: Unsorted whole blood bulk RNA was sequenced, with unpaired chains. Study-level results: In VDJdb matching, anti-spike CD8 responses were favored while private and CD4 specificities went missing.

This clonotype has a handful of counts. Its antigen is not known. Separate cDNA molecules each had unique molecular identifiers attached to them. MiXCR was run by TCRdb on the 5' RACE reads, yielding one entry per CDR3 protein. Of 80,000 to 100,000 distinct CDR3 sequences listed, about 14% are singletons. Germline lookup yields CDR1 MDHEN and CDR2 SYDVKM. This CDR3 spans 15 amino acids. V lost 5 bases to trimming and J lost 4 bases; unmatched junction nucleotides: 10. The chain has TRBV28 and TRBJ1-1; 7 bases fit TRBD1. Specimen: whole blood. The sequence was obtained from an adult who was a healthcare worker with PCR-confirmed SARS-CoV-2 infection or an uninfected control (not recorded which). The CDR3 DNA reads as TGTGCCAGCAGTGCCAGGGGAGGGGGCGGCACTGAAGCTTTCTTT. Its translation: CASSARGGGGTEAFF.